The 24 T cell receptor beta chains presented below share a single source sample, sequenced in a study of CD8+CD57+ T cells in acquired aplastic anemia. Genomic DNA, serving as template, underwent TCR beta VDJ and CDR3 profiling. TCRdb re-derived calls from the reads in MiXCR, one entry per CDR3 protein. Of approximately 170,000 distinct CDR3 sequences listed, less than 65% are singletons. The sequenced sample was sorted CD4+, CD8+, or CD8+CD57+ T cells (not recorded which) from PBMCs. These receptor sequences come from a human donor in good health, serving as a control.

Only one count was recorded for this clonotype. DNA of the CDR3: TGTGCCAGCAGCTCCCAGGAACTAGCCGCTTTCGAGCAGTACTTC. Translating gives CASSSQELAAFEQYF. The rearrangement links TRBV7-9 to TRBJ2-7, with D possibly TRBD2 on 6 matching bases. Germline lookup yields CDR1 SEHNR and CDR2 FQNEAQ (reference sequence). V was clipped by 4 bases and J by 6 bases, with 19 bases between them. This CDR3 spans 15 amino acids.

As concerns this clonotype: One end of the junction varies from germline; a read error may be responsible. The rearrangement uses TRBV6-5 and TRBJ2-3; D remains ambiguous. The CDR3 is 13 amino acids. Germline loops: CDR1 MNHEY, CDR2 SVGAGI. The CDR3 DNA reads as TGCGCCAGCAGTGAACAGTCCACAGATACGCAGTATTTT. Encoded protein: CASSEQSTDTQYF.

The genes are TRBV20-1 and TRBJ2-5, with a possible D match to TRBD2 (5 bases). Per the germline V gene, CDR1 is DFQATT and CDR2 is SNEGSKA (reference sequence). The CDR3 contains 13 residues. V was pared by 5 bases and J by 2 bases, with 12 bases between. The CDR3: CSAHGGGQETQYF. CDR3 DNA: TGCAGTGCTCACGGTGGCGGGCAAGAGACCCAGTACTTC.

This sequence joins TRBV6-6 and TRBJ2-7; TRBD1 or TRBD2 may be the D gene (5 bases each). Germline-derived CDR1 and CDR2 are MNHNY and SVGAGI (reference sequence). V was pared by 5 bases and J by 5 bases, with 10 bases between. The CDR3 consists of 12 residues. The CDR3 here is CASSRRGHEQYF. The CDR3 nucleotides read TGTGCCAGCAGTCGTCGGGGCCACGAGCAGTACTTC.

The chain carries TRBV11-2 and TRBJ2-1; 16 positions agree with TRBD2. CDR1 and CDR2 from the germline V gene are SGHAT and FQNNGV. V lost 3 bases, J lost 12 bases, and 8 bases stayed unmatched. This CDR3 comprises 16 residues. CDR3 protein: CASSFPGTSGGARQFF. The CDR3 DNA sequence: TGTGCCAGCAGCTTCCCCGGGACTAGCGGGGGGGCCAGGCAGTTCTTC.

This clonotype was seen at least ten times. This chain links TRBV7-2 with TRBJ2-3, with D possibly being TRBD1 (5 bases). Looked up from germline, CDR1 is SGHTA and CDR2 is FQGNSA. Trimming took 2 bases from V and 2 from J, leaving 8 bases between them. This CDR3 spans 14 amino acids. In DNA, the CDR3 is TGTGCCAGCAGCTTAAACAGGTTCACAGATACGCAGTATTTT. This sequence encodes CASSLNRFTDTQYF. The full variable domain, its missing parts supplied by reference TRBV7-2 and TRBJ2-3, is GAGVSQSPSNKVTEKGKDVELRCDPISGHTALYWYRQSLGQGLEFLIYFQGNSAPDKSGLPSDRFSAERTGGSVSTLTIQRTQQEDSAVYLCASSLNRFTDTQYFGPGTRLTVL.

This chain connects TRBV7-2 to TRBJ2-1; unclear D gene. Trimming stripped 10 bases from V and 5 bases from J, with 18 bases between. Germline assignment: CDR1 SGHTA and CDR2 FQGNSA. The CDR3 runs 14 residues. The CDR3 sequence: CAISESQEHNEQFF. As DNA, the CDR3 is TGTGCCATCAGTGAGTCTCAGGAACACAATGAGCAGTTCTTC.

A word on this clonotype: This may arise from a read error, as a much more abundant clone is one base away. This chain uses TRBV7-2 with TRBJ1-2; 7 bases agree with TRBD1. J gave up 5 bases and V 8 bases, and 5 bases lay outside the gene matches. This CDR3 is 12 amino acids long. The germline V gene encodes CDR1 SGHTA and CDR2 FQGNSA. CDR3 DNA sequence: TGTGCCAGCCTAAGACAGGGATATGGCTACACCTTC. Its protein product is CASLRQGYGYTF.

This clonotype was counted a few times. A clone one base away is much larger, so this may be a read error. The genes are TRBV12-3 or TRBV12-4 and TRBJ1-4; tentatively, D is TRBD1 (6 bases). Trimming stripped 5 bases from V and 4 bases from J, with 14 bases between. The CDR3 covers 15 residues. CDR3 sequence: CASSNSRGGNEKLFF. Here the CDR3 DNA reads TGTGCCAGCAGTAATTCCAGGGGCGGTAATGAAAAACTGTTTTTT.

The chain has TRBV29-1 and TRBJ1-5; no clear D. Germline CDR1 is SQVTM and CDR2 is ANQGSEA. The CDR3 has 12 residues. V was cut by 4 bases and J by 5 bases, with 9 bases left in between. The CDR3 DNA sequence: TGCAGCGTTGCCCAGTTGGATCAGCCCCAGCATTTT. Amino acid sequence: CSVAQLDQPQHF. The full variable domain, its missing parts supplied by reference TRBV29-1 and TRBJ1-5, is SAVISQKPSRDICQRGTSLTIQCQVDSQVTMMFWYRQQPGQSLTLIATANQGSEATYESGFVIDKFPISRPNLTFSTLTVSNMSPEDSSIYLCSVAQLDQPQHFGDGTRLSIL.

With respect to this clonotype: No DNA is shown, since the ends of the CDR3 on it are uncertain; the CDR3 is the one TCRdb lists. This chain uses TRBV9 with TRBJ1-5; TRBD1, the table's D call, was not compared with the DNA. The germline gives CDR1 SGDLS, CDR2 YYNGEE. The CDR3 totals 19 residues, both ends included. This CDR3 reads CASSVAQGCRDPVLRARHF.

Ten or more counts support this clonotype. The chain joins TRBV7-2 to TRBJ2-7; 12 positions match TRBD2. Germline loops: CDR1 SGHTA, CDR2 FQGNSA. This CDR3 has 16 amino acids. Germline trimming cut 2 bases from V and 7 bases from J; bases unmatched to any gene: 9. CDR3 nucleotide sequence: TGTGCCAGCAGCTTAAGTCCTAGCGGGGGGGCTTTTGAGCAGTACTTC. This gives the protein CASSLSPSGGAFEQYF.

This clonotype was seen a single time. V and J are TRBV5-1 and TRBJ2-7; 7 bases fit TRBD1. CDR1 is SGHRS, CDR2 YFSETQ, per germline. This CDR3 has 14 amino acids. V dropped 3 bases and J dropped 2; count of bases not matched to a gene: 5. As DNA, the CDR3 is TGCGCCAGCAGCTCACCGGGACAGACCTACGAGCAGTACTTC. Protein: CASSSPGQTYEQYF. Using reference TRBV5-1 and TRBJ2-7 for the parts outside the CDR3, the full variable domain is KAGVTQTPRYLIKTRGQQVTLSCSPISGHRSVSWYQQTPGQGLQFLFEYFSETQRNKGNFPGRFSGRQFSNSRSEMNVSTLELGDSALYLCASSSPGQTYEQYFGPGTRLTVT.

The rearrangement uses TRBV20-1 and TRBJ2-7; D is uncertain. V was shortened by 5 bases and J by 4 bases, with 6 bases between the two germline ends. CDR3 length equals 10 residues. Germline CDR1 DFQATT, CDR2 SNEGSKA (reference sequence). The CDR3 DNA reads TGCAGTGCTTTTGATTACGAGCAGTACTTC. This translates into CSAFDYEQYF.

This clonotype was picked up one time. The chain recombines TRBV6-5 with TRBJ1-1; 8 bases align to TRBD1. Per germline, CDR1 MNHEY and CDR2 SVGAGI. The ends lost 6 bases at V and 7 bases at J; junction bases unmatched: 7. The CDR3 is 13 residues long. The CDR3 region is CASSPDRGGEAFF. CDR3 sequence (DNA): TGTGCCAGCAGCCCTGACAGGGGAGGTGAAGCTTTCTTT.

This clonotype showed up many times. The V gene is TRBV12-5, the J gene TRBJ1-2, with 8 bases matching TRBD1. V was clipped by 5 bases and J by 9 bases; unmatched bases: 8. This CDR3 has 13 amino acids. Germline CDR1 is LGHNT and CDR2 is FRNRAP. CDR3 nucleotides: TGTGCTAGTGGTGGACAGGGCCCGGAGAGCTACACCTTC. Amino acid sequence: CASGGQGPESYTF.

CDR3 DNA sequence: TGCAGTGCCTTGACCGGGGTCAACTCCTATGGCTACACCTTC. Translated, it gives CSALTGVNSYGYTF. This sequence joins TRBV20-1 and TRBJ1-2; no definite D call. Per the germline V gene, CDR1 is DFQATT and CDR2 is SNEGSKA (reference sequence). V lost 6 bases, J lost 4 bases, and 18 bases lay in between. The CDR3 loop spans 14 amino acids.

CDR3 protein: CASSLLMETEAFF. The CDR3, as DNA: TGTGCCAGCAGCTTATTGATGGAAACTGAAGCTTTCTTT. The chain is built from TRBV7-2 and TRBJ1-1; D is uncertain. There are 13 residues in the CDR3. CDR1 SGHTA and CDR2 FQGNSA come from the germline V gene. V shed 2 bases and J shed 5 bases, with 9 bases lying between them.

This clonotype was counted at least ten times. V gene TRBV7-2 combines with J gene TRBJ2-7; maybe TRBD1 (6 bases). CDR3 size: 16 residues. Trimming removed 2 bases at V and 4 bases at J, with 18 bases between. Germline CDR1 SGHTA, CDR2 FQGNSA. CDR3 DNA: TGTGCCAGCAGCTTAATCAACAGGGACGACAGGTACGAGCAGTACTTC. The encoded protein is CASSLINRDDRYEQYF.

This clonotype was counted at least ten times. The rearrangement links TRBV28 to TRBJ2-7; the match to TRBD2 covers 7 bases. The V gene end was trimmed by 6 bases and the J gene end by 6 bases; junction bases not matched to a gene: 11. Germline-derived CDR1 and CDR2 are MDHEN and SYDVKM. CDR3 size: 14 residues. The DNA for the CDR3 is TGTGCCAGCAGGGGGGGGACGTCACCTAGCGAGCAGTACTTC. It codes for CASRGGTSPSEQYF.

V and J are TRBV7-8 and TRBJ2-1; TRBD1 matches at 7 bases. From germline, CDR1 is SGHVS and CDR2 FQNEAQ. The CDR3 is 16 residues long. Trimming at V came to 6 bases and at J to 12 bases, leaving 20 bases not matched to a gene. The CDR3 sequence is CASSFKRGRATDTQFF. DNA of the CDR3: TGTGCCAGCAGTTTTAAGAGGGGGCGGGCCACAGATACGCAGTTCTTC.

There are many counts of this clonotype. V is TRBV20-1 and J is TRBJ2-3, with D unresolved. Trimming removed 2 bases from V and 5 bases from J, with 2 bases in between. The germline V gene encodes CDR1 DFQATT and CDR2 SNEGSKA (reference sequence). This CDR3 has 10 residues. Here the CDR3 reads CSARLDTQYF. CDR3 nucleotide sequence: TGCAGTGCTAGACTAGATACGCAGTATTTT.

The chain is built from TRBV19 and TRBJ1-6; D perhaps matches TRBD1 (5 bases). The CDR3 is made up of 15 amino acids. Germline V gene data show CDR1 as LNHDA and CDR2 as SQIVND (reference sequence). The V and J ends lost 4 bases and 0 bases respectively, with 7 bases between them. The CDR3 region is CASSTDSSYNSPLHF. In DNA, the CDR3 is TGTGCCAGTAGTACAGACAGCTCCTATAATTCACCCCTCCACTTT.

The chain combines TRBV10-3 with TRBJ1-2; tentatively, D is TRBD1 (6 bases). In germline, CDR1 is ENHRY, CDR2 SYGVKD. The CDR3 has 14 residues. V lost 5 bases to trimming and J lost 8 bases, with 18 bases between them. In nucleotides, the CDR3 is TGTGCCATCAGTTACGTCCCCGACAGGAACGGCTACACCTTC. Protein: CAISYVPDRNGYTF.